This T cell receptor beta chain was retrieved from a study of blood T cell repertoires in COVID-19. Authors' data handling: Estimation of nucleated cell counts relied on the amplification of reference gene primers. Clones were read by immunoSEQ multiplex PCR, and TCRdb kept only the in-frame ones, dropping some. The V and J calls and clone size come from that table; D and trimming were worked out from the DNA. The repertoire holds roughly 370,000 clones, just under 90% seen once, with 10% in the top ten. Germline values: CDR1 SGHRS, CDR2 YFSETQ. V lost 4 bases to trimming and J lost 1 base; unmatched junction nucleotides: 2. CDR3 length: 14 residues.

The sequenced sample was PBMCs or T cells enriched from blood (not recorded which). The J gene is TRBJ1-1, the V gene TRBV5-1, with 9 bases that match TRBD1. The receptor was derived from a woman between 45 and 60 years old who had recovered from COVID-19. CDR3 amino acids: CASSPTGGNTEAFF. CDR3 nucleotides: TGCGCCAGCAGCCCGACAGGGGGGAACACTGAAGCTTTCTTT.